These 32 T cell receptor beta chains were sequenced from one sample in a study of regulatory T cells in long-lasting Graves disease. Specified time point: persistent/refractory GD, antithyroid drugs over 5 years with positive TRAb. PBMC RNA was the source of the TCR library. Relying on iRepertoire HTBI primers and Arm-PCR of CDR3 regions, the team built TCR beta libraries. TCRdb ran MiXCR on the multiplex PCR reads and lists one entry per CDR3 protein. Among hundreds of thousands of distinct CDR3 sequences listed, about 32% were seen once. This material consisted of peripheral blood mononuclear cells (PBMCs), taken when the disease was refractory, from a patient treated with antithyroid drugs. These receptors originate from a female donor with Graves disease.

This chain joins TRBV18 and TRBJ1-1; 9 bases line up with TRBD1. The V gene end was trimmed by 5 bases and the J gene end by 11 bases; junction bases not matched to a gene: 6. This CDR3 region has 12 residues. CDR1 KGHSH and CDR2 LQKENI come from the germline V gene. CDR3 sequence reads: CASSSDRGYAFF. In DNA, the CDR3 is TGTGCCAGCTCATCGGACAGGGGCTACGCTTTCTTT.

This chain connects TRBV20-1 to TRBJ1-2; 7 positions agree with TRBD1. The CDR3 covers 12 residues. Trimming at V came to 5 bases and at J to 5 bases, leaving 5 bases not matched to a gene. CDR1 DFQATT and CDR2 SNEGSKA come from the germline V gene (reference sequence). CDR3 sequence (DNA): TGCAGTGCTTCGACAGGGTGGTATGGCTACACCTTC. This sequence encodes CSASTGWYGYTF.

The J gene is TRBJ1-5, the V gene TRBV12-3 or TRBV12-4; D is ambiguous. The CDR3 consists of 15 residues. V was pared by 3 bases and J by 4 bases, with 13 bases between. CDR3 residues: CASSFDGSGNQPQHF. The CDR3 nucleotides read TGTGCCAGCAGTTTTGACGGGAGTGGGAATCAGCCCCAGCATTTT.

The gene calls are TRBV7-6 and TRBJ2-1, with 10 bases identical to TRBD2. The V segment lost 1 base and the J segment 6 bases; nucleotides outside the gene matches: 3. The CDR3 has 15 residues. Germline CDR1 reads SGHVS; CDR2 reads FNYEAQ. The CDR3 DNA reads TGTGCCAGCAGCTTAGTTTTAGCGGGAGGCAATGAGCAGTTCTTC. Its protein product is CASSLVLAGGNEQFF.

This clonotype was detected ten times or more. The V call is TRBV12-3 or TRBV12-4, the J call TRBJ1-2, with a weak D call TRBD1 (6 bases). This CDR3 region has 12 residues. The germline V and J ends were trimmed by 5 bases and 5 bases, with 9 bases remaining between them. CDR3 sequence (DNA): TGTGCCAGCAGTCCGAGGGGGTATGGCTACACCTTC. Translated: CASSPRGYGYTF.

This clonotype was observed many times. The chain uses TRBV28 and TRBJ1-5; 8 bases are shared with TRBD1. V dropped 3 bases and J dropped 7; count of bases not matched to a gene: 11. The CDR3 is made up of 16 amino acids. The germline CDR1 and CDR2 sequences are MDHEN and SYDVKM. CDR3: CASSFIKAGGGQPQHF. CDR3 nucleotides: TGTGCCAGCAGTTTTATTAAGGCAGGGGGCGGGCAGCCCCAGCATTTT. Combining the CDR3 with reference TRBV28 and TRBJ1-5 gives the whole variable domain DVKVTQSSRYLVKRTGEKVFLECVQDMDHENMFWYRQDPGLGLRLIYFSYDVKMKEKGDIPEGYSVSREKKERFSLILESASTNQTSMYLCASSFIKAGGGQPQHFGDGTRLSIL.

This clonotype was found a few times. V and J are TRBV15 and TRBJ2-7; 7 bases map to TRBD2. Unmatched junction bases numbered 15, after V lost 2 bases and J lost 2 bases. The CDR3 length is 18 residues. Germline assignment: CDR1 LNHNV and CDR2 YYDKDF (reference sequence). CDR3 in amino acids: CATSRPLRAGILTYEQYF. The CDR3 DNA is TGTGCCACCAGCAGACCCCTTCGAGCGGGGATACTCACCTACGAGCAGTACTTC.

V gene TRBV6-1 combines with J gene TRBJ2-3; D is perhaps TRBD2 (6 bases). Germline CDR1 MNHNS, CDR2 SASEGT. The CDR3 runs 15 residues. Trimming took off 6 bases at V and 4 bases at J, with 17 bases between the two ends. The CDR3 DNA is TGTGCCAGCAGGGCCGGGAGTATCCCGCCAGATACGCAGTATTTT. This gives the protein CASRAGSIPPDTQYF.

This chain uses TRBV29-1 with TRBJ2-5, with D perhaps being TRBD1 or TRBD2 (5 bases each). The germline V gene has CDR1 SQVTM and CDR2 ANQGSEA. With 1 base removed from V and 0 bases from J, the gap between germline ends came to 12 bases. The CDR3 totals 15 residues. In DNA, the CDR3 is TGCAGCGTTGAAGTGGGGACGGAAAACCAAGAGACCCAGTACTTC. Translation: CSVEVGTENQETQYF.

This clonotype was recorded once. This sequence may be a read error, since a much larger clone differs from it by one base. The V and J genes are TRBV2 and TRBJ1-4; D gene unclear. CDR3 length equals 14 residues. V lost 8 bases and J 8 bases, leaving 18 bases between the germline ends. Germline lookup yields CDR1 SNHLY and CDR2 FYNNEI. This CDR3 is CASSRRGLEEKLFF. DNA of the CDR3: TGTGCCAGCTCCCGACGGGGATTGGAGGAAAAACTGTTTTTT.

This clonotype came up many times. The chain joins TRBV28 to TRBJ2-7; weak D call: TRBD2 (5 bases). The ends were cut back, 8 bases at V and 6 bases at J, with 20 bases in the middle. There are 14 residues in the CDR3. The germline V gene has CDR1 MDHEN and CDR2 SYDVKM. The CDR3 bases are TGTGCCAGCCTCCCGGCCCGGGGATTCCGCGAGCAGTACTTC. It yields the protein CASLPARGFREQYF.

The V gene is TRBV3-1, the J gene TRBJ2-7; D not resolved. V was trimmed by 4 bases and J by 2 bases, leaving 9 bases between them. The CDR3 loop spans 13 amino acids. CDR1 and CDR2 (germline): LGHDT, YNNKEL (reference sequence). In DNA form, the CDR3 reads TGTGCCAGCAGCCGAAGTTACGCCTACGAGCAGTACTTC. Its protein product is CASSRSYAYEQYF.

This clonotype appeared a few times. The genes are TRBV2 and TRBJ1-4; the D is unclear. The CDR3 contains 14 residues. Deletions cut 1 base from V and 8 bases from J, with 11 bases between. Germline V lookup: CDR1 SNHLY, CDR2 FYNNEI. CDR3 in amino acids: CASSEERQGEKLFF. CDR3 sequence (DNA): TGTGCCAGCAGTGAAGAAAGACAAGGGGAAAAACTGTTTTTT.

This clonotype was detected only a few times. The genes are TRBV9 and TRBJ1-1, with D hard to call. This CDR3 is built from 16 residues. Germline V gene sequence: CDR1 SGDLS, CDR2 YYNGEE. The germline V and J ends were trimmed by 4 bases and 4 bases, with 20 bases remaining between them. The CDR3 reads CASSPRHEDVTTEAFF. The CDR3 nucleotides are TGTGCCAGCAGCCCAAGGCACGAGGACGTAACCACTGAAGCTTTCTTT.

There are many counts of this clonotype. The chain links TRBV12-3 or TRBV12-4 to TRBJ1-1; D unclear. The V end was cut by 4 bases, the J end by 10 bases, with 16 bases between. This CDR3 has 13 residues. The CDR3 reads CASSYPLDGRAFF. CDR3 in DNA: TGTGCCAGCAGTTACCCCCTGGATGGTCGAGCTTTCTTT.

The chain joins TRBV6-6 to TRBJ2-4, with 8 bases fitting TRBD1. TRBJ1-2 matches the DNA end more closely, so the J call is doubtful. There are 15 residues in the CDR3. The germline gives CDR1 MNHNY, CDR2 SVGAGI (reference sequence). CDR3 residues: CASSYSGTGVKDYTF. DNA for the CDR3: TGTGCCAGCAGTTACTCCGGGACAGGTGTCAAGGACTACACCTTC.

This chain connects TRBV13 to TRBJ1-1; D is ambiguous. Trimming stripped 4 bases from V and 7 bases from J, with 10 bases between. The CDR3 is 12 amino acids. CDR1 is PRHDT and CDR2 is FYEKMQ in the germline V gene (reference sequence). The CDR3 is CASSCPVCEAFF. The CDR3 DNA follows: TGTGCCAGCAGCTGCCCAGTATGTGAAGCTTTCTTT.

At least ten counts were recorded for this clonotype. The chain uses TRBV28 and TRBJ2-5, with TRBD2 matching over 9 bases. The junction had 5 bases not matched to a gene; V was cut back by 7 bases and J by 2 bases. This CDR3 has 14 residues. CDR1 is MDHEN and CDR2 is SYDVKM in the germline V gene. CDR3 DNA sequence: TGTGCCAGCAAGGAGGCGGGAGGGCAAGAGACCCAGTACTTC. Translation: CASKEAGGQETQYF.

This clonotype has a handful of counts. CDR3 sequence: CASSNSGTGFGYTF. DNA of the CDR3: TGTGCCAGTAGTAACTCCGGGACAGGCTTTGGCTACACCTTC. V usage is TRBV19 and J usage is TRBJ1-2, with 8 bases identical to TRBD1. This CDR3 has 14 amino acids. With 4 bases clipped from V and 7 bases from J, the junction kept 8 bases outside the gene matches. The germline V gene encodes CDR1 LNHDA and CDR2 SQIVND (reference sequence).

This clonotype was found a few times. This chain uses TRBV20-1 with TRBJ2-7, with D maybe TRBD2 (7 bases). The CDR3 runs 15 residues. Trimming stripped 3 bases from V and 5 bases from J, with 20 bases between. The V gene's germline CDR1 is DFQATT and CDR2 SNEGSKA (reference sequence). CDR3 protein: CSASSGGAFVDEQYF. CDR3 nucleotides: TGCAGTGCTAGCAGTGGGGGGGCGTTCGTGGACGAGCAGTACTTC.

This clonotype occurred many times. The chain recombines TRBV27 with TRBJ2-5; D perhaps matches TRBD1 (7 bases). The germline V gene encodes CDR1 MNHEY and CDR2 SMNVEV (reference sequence). This CDR3 has 18 residues. Between the trimmed V and J ends, which lost 2 bases and 1 base, there was a span of 20 bases. The CDR3 is CASSLIRGTVLAQETQYF. The CDR3 nucleotides are TGTGCCAGCAGTTTAATCCGCGGGACAGTCTTAGCCCAAGAGACCCAGTACTTC.

The CDR3 DNA follows: TGTGCCAGCAGTTTAGCGCTAAAGGGCAGACTCAACACTGAAGCTTTCTTT. This encodes CASSLALKGRLNTEAFF. The V call is TRBV12-3 or TRBV12-4, the J call TRBJ1-1; no firm D call. The CDR3 is 17 amino acids. Trimming took 0 bases from V and 2 from J, leaving 16 bases between them.

The V call is TRBV5-5, the J call TRBJ2-6, with 8 bases that match TRBD1. Per germline, CDR1 SGHKS and CDR2 YYEKEE (reference sequence). The CDR3 is 15 amino acids. V lost 3 bases and J lost 4; bases outside the gene matches: 3. Here the CDR3 DNA reads TGTGCCAGCAGCTACAGGGGGGCAGGGGCCAACGTCCTGACTTTC. Translation gives CASSYRGAGANVLTF.

The rearrangement joins TRBV6-2 or TRBV6-3 to TRBJ2-7; D assignment may be TRBD1 or TRBD2 (5 bases each). The V end was cut by 6 bases, the J end by 1 base, with 16 bases between. Germline CDR1 MNHEY, CDR2 SVGEGT. The CDR3 extends over 15 amino acids. The CDR3: CASSREGRTSYEQYF. The CDR3 coding sequence is TGTGCCAGCAGCCGAGAGGGCAGGACATCCTACGAGCAGTACTTC.

This clonotype was counted a few times. The CDR3 loop reads CASSERRIPGDEQYF. CDR3 DNA: TGTGCCAGCAGTGAACGGAGGATCCCGGGGGACGAGCAGTACTTC. This chain joins TRBV12-3 or TRBV12-4 and TRBJ2-7, with TRBD2 as a possible D gene (6 bases). This CDR3 has 15 residues. Between the trimmed V and J ends, which lost 5 bases and 5 bases, there was a span of 19 bases.

The V gene is TRBV5-5, the J gene TRBJ1-2; D unclear. This CDR3 spans 13 amino acids. Germline CDR1 SGHKS, CDR2 YYEKEE (reference sequence). V lost 1 base, J lost 7 bases, and 11 bases lay in between. The CDR3 here is CASSLQRSIGYTF. The CDR3 DNA sequence: TGTGCCAGCAGCTTGCAACGGTCGATTGGCTACACCTTC.

This clonotype was counted a few times. The rearrangement uses TRBV11-2 and TRBJ2-7, with 9 bases fitting TRBD1. Germline CDR1 SGHAT, CDR2 FQNNGV. V shed 6 bases, J shed 1 base, and the junction held 10 bases outside the gene matches. CDR3 length: 16 residues. CDR3 sequence reads: CASRGIQGASSYEQYF. The CDR3 DNA follows: TGTGCCAGCAGGGGAATACAGGGGGCGTCTTCCTACGAGCAGTACTTC.

This clonotype appeared a few times. Without the conserved terminal phenylalanine or tryptophan, this CDR3 likely stems from a read error. The chain carries TRBV11-2 and TRBJ2-7, with a weak D call TRBD2 (5 bases). Germline loops: CDR1 SGHAT, CDR2 FQNNGV. Trimming shortened V by 6 bases and J by 3 bases, and 12 bases separated the two germline ends. This CDR3 is built from 13 residues. The CDR3 DNA reads as TGTGCCAGCAGTGACTATCCGGACTACGAGCAGTACTCC. The encoded protein is CASSDYPDYEQYS.

This clonotype was observed a handful of times. The chain links TRBV15 to TRBJ1-1, with D unresolved. Germline V gene sequence: CDR1 LNHNV, CDR2 YYDKDF (reference sequence). Trimming stripped 4 bases from V and 2 bases from J, with 5 bases between. This CDR3 is 12 amino acids long. The CDR3 DNA reads TGTGCCACCAGCACGGGTAACACTGAAGCTTTCTTT. It translates to CATSTGNTEAFF.

V is TRBV12-3 or TRBV12-4 and J is TRBJ1-6; tentative D call: TRBD1 (6 bases). Trimming cost V 6 bases and J 12 bases, with 18 bases left between them. CDR3 length: 14 amino acids. The CDR3, as DNA: TGTGCCAGCAGAGGGAGGCCGGGACAAGGACCCCTCCACTTT. Translation: CASRGRPGQGPLHF.

The V and J genes are TRBV3-1 and TRBJ2-5, with D perhaps matching TRBD2 (6 bases). V was trimmed by 3 bases and J by 7 bases, leaving 15 bases between them. CDR1 is LGHDT and CDR2 is YNNKEL in the germline V gene (reference sequence). CDR3 length: 14 amino acids. The DNA of the CDR3 is TGTGCCAGCAGCCAGATGGAGTGGAGGGGGACCCAGTACTTC. It yields the protein CASSQMEWRGTQYF.

This clonotype was seen repeatedly, ten times or more. This sequence joins TRBV2 and TRBJ1-5; D is possibly TRBD1 (6 bases). The V end lost 10 bases, the J end lost 3 bases, and 19 bases lay between the germline ends. Germline CDR1 reads SNHLY; CDR2 reads FYNNEI. The CDR3 extends over 15 amino acids. The CDR3 region is CATRREGGLNQPQHF. In DNA, the CDR3 is TGTGCCACCAGACGGGAGGGGGGGCTCAATCAGCCCCAGCATTTT.